A single sample gave rise to the 29 T cell receptor beta chains below, sequenced in a study of blood T cell repertoires in COVID-19. Clones were sequenced by immunoSEQ multiplex PCR, and TCRdb holds only the in-frame ones, with some missing. The sample comprises more than 200,000 clones, about 90% of which are singletons, and roughly 4% rests with the top ten. The sequenced sample was PBMCs or T cells enriched from blood (not recorded which). These receptor sequences come from a woman younger than 45 with acute COVID-19.

The chain couples TRBV7-2 to TRBJ2-7; TRBD1 matches 10 bases. CDR3 length: 15 amino acids. Trimming at V came to 1 base and at J to 3 bases, leaving 3 bases not matched to a gene. Germline V CDR1 and CDR2: SGHTA, FQGNSA. CDR3 protein: CASSLGRDRGYEQYF. CDR3 nucleotides: TGTGCCAGCAGCTTAGGCCGGGACAGGGGCTACGAGCAGTACTTC.

The chain carries TRBV7-2 and TRBJ1-3; no definite D call. Per germline, CDR1 SGHTA and CDR2 FQGNSA. This CDR3 is 16 amino acids long. V was clipped by 0 bases and J by 0 bases, with 9 bases between them. This CDR3 is CASSLASRVSGNTIYF. For the CDR3, the DNA is TGTGCCAGCAGCTTAGCGAGTCGGGTCTCTGGAAACACCATATATTTT. Combining the CDR3 with reference TRBV7-2 and TRBJ1-3 gives the whole variable domain GAGVSQSPSNKVTEKGKDVELRCDPISGHTALYWYRQSLGQGLEFLIYFQGNSAPDKSGLPSDRFSAERTGGSVSTLTIQRTQQEDSAVYLCASSLASRVSGNTIYFGEGSWLTVV.

The chain is built from TRBV7-2 and TRBJ2-5, with 8 bases aligning to TRBD2. Germline CDR1 SGHTA, CDR2 FQGNSA. V dropped 2 bases and J dropped 5; count of bases not matched to a gene: 4. This CDR3 spans 14 amino acids. The CDR3 DNA reads as TGTGCCAGCAGCTTACGGGGGGGCGGGGAGACCCAGTACTTC. This sequence encodes CASSLRGGGETQYF.

The chain joins TRBV5-8 to TRBJ1-1; D call uncertain. The CDR3 spans 14 residues. The germline CDR1 and CDR2 sequences are SGHTS and YDEGEE. V was pared by 0 bases and J by 0 bases, with 6 bases between. The CDR3 is CASSLAVMNTEAFF. CDR3 nucleotide sequence: TGTGCCAGCAGCTTGGCCGTAATGAACACTGAAGCTTTCTTT.

This clone was counted once. V is TRBV27 and J is TRBJ2-3, with TRBD2 identical over 7 bases. This CDR3 contains 15 residues. Looked up from germline, CDR1 is MNHEY and CDR2 is SMNVEV (reference sequence). The V gene end was trimmed by 5 bases and the J gene end by 0 bases; junction bases not matched to a gene: 5. The CDR3 DNA reads as TGTGCCAGCAGTCCCTTCGGGGGGAGCACAGATACGCAGTATTTT. This encodes CASSPFGGSTDTQYF.

In this sample, this clone turned up once. The chain has TRBV28 and TRBJ1-1; 9 positions agree with TRBD1. The germline V gene has CDR1 MDHEN and CDR2 SYDVKM. The CDR3 extends over 14 amino acids. The J segment lost 2 bases and the V segment lost 5 bases, leaving 3 bases of the junction unmatched. This chain's CDR3 is CASSGDRENTEAFF. In DNA, the CDR3 is TGTGCCAGCAGTGGGGACAGGGAAAACACTGAAGCTTTCTTT.

A word on this clone: At the DNA level, this CDR3 is encoded by other sequences in the same sample as well. The chain is built from TRBV19 and TRBJ2-7, with TRBD1 matching 9 bases. V lost 5 bases to trimming and J lost 2 bases; unmatched junction nucleotides: 4. CDR3 length: 14 residues. The germline gives CDR1 LNHDA, CDR2 SQIVND (reference sequence). The CDR3 here is CASSSWTGAYEQYF. In DNA, the CDR3 is TGTGCCAGTAGTTCGTGGACAGGGGCCTACGAGCAGTACTTC.

The rearrangement joins TRBV4-1 to TRBJ2-2; the D gene is possibly TRBD2 (6 bases). The CDR3 length is 17 residues. CDR1 is MGHRA, CDR2 YSYEKL, per germline. Trimming pared 1 base from V and 4 bases from J, leaving 16 bases between. The CDR3 protein is CASSQGPAGWGTGELFF. Written as DNA, the CDR3 is TGCGCCAGCAGCCAAGGACCTGCGGGGTGGGGCACCGGGGAGCTGTTTTTT.

This chain uses TRBV14 with TRBJ2-1; 7 positions match TRBD1. J lost 4 bases, V lost 4 bases, and 10 bases had no gene match. This CDR3 region has 16 residues. The germline gives CDR1 SGHDN, CDR2 FVKESK. Here the CDR3 reads CASSRIRDSQYNEQFF. DNA of the CDR3: TGTGCCAGCAGCCGCATCCGGGACAGCCAGTACAATGAGCAGTTCTTC.

The gene calls are TRBV3-1 (or the pseudogene TRBV3-2) and TRBJ2-3, with TRBD2 matching over 9 bases. Germline V gives CDR1 LGHDT, CDR2 YNNKEL (reference sequence). The CDR3 extends over 15 amino acids. Trimming took 3 bases from V and 2 from J; bases not matched to a gene: 3. The CDR3 bases are TGTGCCAGCAGCCACCAGCGGGGGGCCACAGATACGCAGTATTTT. Translating it yields CASSHQRGATDTQYF.

The J gene is TRBJ1-3, the V gene TRBV11-2; possibly TRBD1 for D (5 bases). Germline V CDR1 and CDR2: SGHAT, FQNNGV. The CDR3 is made up of 16 amino acids. V was trimmed by 0 bases and J by 0 bases, leaving 9 bases between them. The CDR3 DNA follows: TGTGCCAGCAGCTTAGATCAGGGATACTCTGGAAACACCATATATTTT. It is translated as CASSLDQGYSGNTIYF.

The chain links TRBV6-5 to TRBJ2-7; 8 bases are a match to TRBD1. This CDR3 is built from 15 residues. Germline V lookup: CDR1 MNHEY, CDR2 SVGAGI. V lost 0 bases and J lost 0; bases outside the gene matches: 1. The CDR3 nucleotides are TGTGCCAGCAGTTACTCCAGGGGGCGCTCCTACGAGCAGTACTTC. Residues: CASSYSRGRSYEQYF.

The CDR3 sequence: CASSLGPAVEKLFF. For the CDR3, the DNA is TGTGCCAGCAGCTTGGGGCCCGCCGTCGAAAAACTGTTTTTT. The genes are TRBV7-2 and TRBJ1-4, with D tentatively TRBD1 (5 bases). The germline CDR1 and CDR2 sequences are SGHTA and FQGNSA. The germline V and J ends were trimmed by 3 bases and 8 bases, with 13 bases remaining between them. The CDR3 is 14 amino acids.

About this clone itself: Other nucleotide sequences in the sample specify the same CDR3. The genes are TRBV20-1 and TRBJ2-7; D unresolved. The CDR3 covers 11 residues. Between the trimmed V and J ends, which lost 1 base and 4 bases, there was a span of 5 bases. Germline CDR1 and CDR2: DFQATT and SNEGSKA (reference sequence). For the CDR3, the DNA is TGCAGTGCTAGAGGGGCATACGAGCAGTACTTC. It codes for CSARGAYEQYF.

This clone was counted only a few times. The gene calls are TRBV10-3 and TRBJ2-3; TRBD1 aligns across 7 bases. V was pared by 5 bases and J by 0 bases, with 2 bases of the junction left unmatched. The CDR3 length is 14 residues. The V gene's germline CDR1 is ENHRY and CDR2 SYGVKD. CDR3 residues: CAISWGQSTDTQYF. CDR3 nucleotide sequence: TGTGCCATCAGTTGGGGACAGAGCACAGATACGCAGTATTTT.

The V call is TRBV18, the J call TRBJ1-2; TRBD1 aligns across 11 bases. V lost 0 bases to trimming and J lost 6 bases; unmatched junction nucleotides: 3. This CDR3 comprises 15 residues. Germline V lookup: CDR1 KGHSH, CDR2 LQKENI. In DNA, the CDR3 is TGTGCCAGCTCACCACCGGGACAGGGGGTTGATGGCTACACCTTC. This codes for CASSPPGQGVDGYTF.

The CDR3 nucleotides read TGTGCCGGGCCGGGACAGGGGGCCCTCGATGGCTACACCTTC. Encoded protein: CAGPGQGALDGYTF. The chain carries TRBV27 and TRBJ1-2; 12 bases agree with TRBD1. V lost 11 bases, J lost 6 bases, and 10 bases stayed unmatched. CDR1 MNHEY and CDR2 SMNVEV come from the germline V gene (reference sequence). The CDR3 has 14 residues.

The chain uses TRBV7-2 and TRBJ2-7, with D possibly matching TRBD2 (6 bases). Trimming took 5 bases from V and 4 from J, leaving 21 bases between them. Per germline, CDR1 SGHTA and CDR2 FQGNSA. The CDR3 has 16 residues. Written as DNA, the CDR3 is TGTGCCAGCAGCGCAAGGCAGGCCTTGGAGGGTTACGAGCAGTACTTC. Its translation: CASSARQALEGYEQYF.

The CDR3 is CSVGERGGAYEQYF. The CDR3 coding sequence is TGCAGCGTTGGAGAGCGGGGGGGCGCCTACGAGCAGTACTTC. The V call is TRBV29-1, the J call TRBJ2-7, with 10 bases lining up with TRBD2. The V and J ends lost 4 bases and 2 bases, in that order; junction bases with no gene match: 5. Germline V gene data show CDR1 as SQVTM and CDR2 as ANQGSEA. This CDR3 is 14 amino acids long.

This clone turned up a few times. The rearrangement links TRBV7-7 to TRBJ2-2; TRBD2 matches 12 bases. The junction had 6 bases not matched to a gene; V was cut back by 3 bases and J by 1 base. This CDR3 spans 18 amino acids. CDR1 and CDR2 from the germline V gene are SSHAT and FNYEAQ (reference sequence). DNA for the CDR3: TGTGCCAGCAGCTTTCGACTAGCGGGGGACGGGAACACCGGGGAGCTGTTTTTT. This codes for CASSFRLAGDGNTGELFF.

This clone has only one observation. The gene calls are TRBV30 and TRBJ1-2, with TRBD1 as a possible D gene (6 bases). The V end was cut by 1 base, the J end by 8 bases, with 20 bases between. The CDR3 covers 15 residues. Germline loops: CDR1 GTSNPN, CDR2 SVGIG (reference sequence). In nucleotides, the CDR3 is TGTGCCTGGAGTGACCAGCGGGGGCGCTTTTGGGGCTACACCTTC. Its protein product is CAWSDQRGRFWGYTF. Full variable domain (rest looked up from reference TRBV30 and TRBJ1-2): SQTIHQWPATLVQPVGSPLSLECTVEGTSNPNLYWYRQAAGRGLQLLFYSVGIGQISSEVPQNLSASRPQDRQFILSSKKLLLSDSGFYLCAWSDQRGRFWGYTFGSGTRLTVV.

The chain is built from TRBV20-1 and TRBJ2-1; D is undetermined. V was trimmed by 3 bases and J by 2 bases, leaving 14 bases between them. Germline CDR1 reads DFQATT; CDR2 reads SNEGSKA (reference sequence). The CDR3 runs 15 residues. For the CDR3, the DNA is TGCAGTGCTAGTCTTGGTCCTAGAGCCTACAATGAGCAGTTCTTC. Translating gives CSASLGPRAYNEQFF.

V gene TRBV3-1 (or the pseudogene TRBV3-2) combines with J gene TRBJ2-5, with 8 bases matching TRBD2. Germline CDR1 LGHDT, CDR2 YNNKEL (reference sequence). The J segment lost 5 bases and the V segment lost 4 bases, leaving 6 bases of the junction unmatched. This CDR3 region has 14 residues. CDR3 in DNA: TGTGCCAGCAGCCTTCGGGGGGGTGACGAGACCCAGTACTTC. Amino acid sequence: CASSLRGGDETQYF.

The gene calls are TRBV6-5 and TRBJ1-4, with D perhaps TRBD1 (5 bases). This CDR3 region has 16 residues. Germline values: CDR1 MNHEY, CDR2 SVGAGI. V lost 4 bases and J lost 6, with 18 bases in between. As DNA, the CDR3 is TGTGCCAGCAGTTCACTCGTGGGGACGGGAGATGAAAAACTGTTTTTT. This codes for CASSSLVGTGDEKLFF.

The chain combines TRBV27 with TRBJ1-5; 8 bases fit TRBD1. This CDR3 spans 15 amino acids. Germline lookup yields CDR1 MNHEY and CDR2 SMNVEV (reference sequence). The V segment lost 8 bases and the J segment 1 base; nucleotides outside the gene matches: 7. CDR3 in DNA: TGTGCCAGCTCCCTCCGACAGGGGAGCAATCAGCCCCAGCATTTT. Protein: CASSLRQGSNQPQHF.

The chain has TRBV2 and TRBJ1-1; tentative D call: TRBD1 (5 bases). Trimming pared 4 bases from V and 1 base from J, leaving 13 bases between. Germline CDR1 is SNHLY and CDR2 is FYNNEI. The CDR3 length is 15 residues. The CDR3 DNA sequence: TGTGCCAGCAGTGCAATAAGGGGCCCGAACACTGAAGCTTTCTTT. This codes for CASSAIRGPNTEAFF.

A remark on this clone: As the CDR3 is not closed by the conserved phenylalanine or tryptophan, this likely results from a read error. It is unclear where the CDR3 begins or ends on the DNA, so no DNA is shown, and the CDR3 is as TCRdb lists it. The rearrangement uses TRBV20-1 and TRBJ2-7; TRBD2 is the table's D call and was not checked against the DNA. The CDR3 totals 8 residues, both ends included. The germline CDR1 and CDR2 sequences are DFQATT and SNEGSKA (reference sequence). This CDR3 reads CSPAGGVL.

In DNA form, the CDR3 reads TGTGCCGTAGGAGCGAACTACGAGCAGTACTTC. Its translation is CAVGANYEQYF. The V and J genes are TRBV28 and TRBJ2-7; D call uncertain. Germline CDR1 MDHEN, CDR2 SYDVKM. V lost 11 bases, J lost 3 bases, and 11 bases lay in between. This CDR3 is built from 11 residues.

This rearrangement joins TRBV19 to TRBJ2-7; perhaps TRBD2 as D (5 bases). V gave up 5 bases and J gave up 4 bases, with 12 bases separating them. CDR1 is LNHDA and CDR2 is SQIVND in the germline V gene (reference sequence). The CDR3 extends over 13 amino acids. This CDR3 reads CASSASGGYEQYF. CDR3 sequence (DNA): TGTGCCAGTAGTGCCTCCGGCGGGTACGAGCAGTACTTC.